Listed below are T cell receptor beta chains from one sample, sequenced in a study of CD8 T cells in ankylosing spondylitis. TCRdb re-derived calls from the 5' RACE reads in MiXCR, one entry per CDR3 protein. The table has approximately 500,000 distinct CDR3 sequences, about 13% seen once. Sequenced input: blood, either unsorted or a sorted T cell fraction (not recorded which). The receptor set was obtained from a male donor with ankylosing spondylitis. Both conserved end residues are part of each CDR3. The order of the fields is J gene, clone size, D gene, V gene, CDR3 DNA, CDR3 protein. The D gene is left open where the match is weak. Some rows mark clone size as missing; the rest say once, few, many or name a class of expanded clone.

>TRBJ1-5|.|.|TRBV20-1
TGCAGTGCTGAAACGACAGGCCAGCTGAATCAGCCCCAGCATTTT
CSAETTGQLNQPQHF
>TRBJ2-1|.|.|TRBV6-1
TGTGCCAGCAGTGAAAGTTGGAACTACAATGAGCAGTTCTTC
CASSESWNYNEQFF
>TRBJ2-2|.|.|TRBV7-2
TGTGCCAGCAGCCCCCTGTGGGCCGGGGAGCTGTTTTTT
CASSPLWAGELFF
>TRBJ2-7|.|.|TRBV20-1
TGCAGTGGTTTCGGGATTAGCTCCTACGAGCAGTACTTC
CSGFGISSYEQYF
>TRBJ2-3|many|.|TRBV5-1
TGCGCCAGCAGCTCCGGACAGATACTCACAGATACGCAGTATTTT
CASSSGQILTDTQYF
>TRBJ2-3|.|.|TRBV7-9
TGTGCCAGCACCCCCGTTGGGCAACCCGTAGATACGCAGTATTTT
CASTPVGQPVDTQYF
>TRBJ2-1|.|.|TRBV6-5
TGTGCCAGCAGTTACTCGAAGGTTGCGGAGCAGTTCTTC
CASSYSKVAEQFF
>TRBJ2-4|few|TRBD2|TRBV12-3/TRBV12-4
TGTGCCAGTGATAGCGGGAGGTACAAAAACATTCAGTACTTC
CASDSGRYKNIQYF
>TRBJ2-3|.|.|TRBV11-2
TGTGCCAGCAGCCCGGACTTTAGCACAGATACGCAGTATTTT
CASSPDFSTDTQYF
>TRBJ1-1|many|.|TRBV7-9
TGTGCCAGCAGCTTAGGGGATGTATACACTGAAGCTTTCTTT
CASSLGDVYTEAFF